This paragraph reports one T cell receptor beta chain. As yet, its antigen is unknown. The table came from immunoSEQ multiplex PCR; TCRdb's copy has only in-frame clones and leaves some out. Here the sample spans 6,200 or so clones, 75% to 80% being singletons. This record comes from a study of immune cell composition in non-small cell lung cancer. Findings and limits, study-wide: TIL tumour reactivity correlated with maximal tumour-associated clone frequency in adenocarcinoma. Around 80% of squamous and about 30% of adenocarcinoma cases had tumour-associated clones >0.5%. No significant correlation existed between pack-years smoked and tumour clonality.

V lost 3 bases, J lost 8 bases, and 11 bases lay in between. CDR1 SGHNT and CDR2 YENEEA come from the germline V gene. The CDR3 is 13 amino acids. The normal lung sample lay at least 3 cm, and maximally far, from the tumour. Frozen unsorted single-cell suspensions supplied the genomic DNA. The sequenced material came from non-adjacent lung tissue. The receptor's source is a human donor with non-small cell lung cancer. The V gene is TRBV11-3, the J gene TRBJ2-1, with D possibly TRBD2 on 6 matching bases. In DNA, the CDR3 is TGTGCCAGCAGCTTTAAGGGAGGCGATGAGCAGTTCTTC. This sequence encodes CASSFKGGDEQFF.